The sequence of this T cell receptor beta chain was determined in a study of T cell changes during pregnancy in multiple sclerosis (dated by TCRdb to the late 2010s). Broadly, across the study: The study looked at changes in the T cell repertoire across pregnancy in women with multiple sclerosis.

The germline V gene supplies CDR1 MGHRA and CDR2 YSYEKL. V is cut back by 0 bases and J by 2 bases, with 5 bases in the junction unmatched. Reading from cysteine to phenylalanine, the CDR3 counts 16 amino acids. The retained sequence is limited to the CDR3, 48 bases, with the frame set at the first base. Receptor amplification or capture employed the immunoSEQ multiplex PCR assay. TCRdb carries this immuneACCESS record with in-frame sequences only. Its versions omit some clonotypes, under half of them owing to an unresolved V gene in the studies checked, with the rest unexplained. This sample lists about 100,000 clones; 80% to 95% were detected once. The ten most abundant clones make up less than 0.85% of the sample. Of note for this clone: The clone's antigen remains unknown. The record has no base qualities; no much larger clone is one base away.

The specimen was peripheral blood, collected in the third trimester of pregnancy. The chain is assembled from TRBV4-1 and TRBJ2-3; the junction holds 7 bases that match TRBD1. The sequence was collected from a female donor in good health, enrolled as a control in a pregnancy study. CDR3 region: CASSQDAGGLTDTQYF. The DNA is TGCGCCAGCAGCCAAGATGCAGGGGGTCTCACAGATACGCAGTATTTT.